Detailed here is one TCR beta chain. The entry originates in a study of blood T cell repertoires in COVID-19. Study-level background: Material from acute and convalescent COVID-19 was sourced from the United States, Italy and Spain. Nucleic acid was either cDNA or gDNA, and it came from T cells, B-cell-depleted T cells, or PBMCs.

TCRdb's table, derived via immunoSEQ multiplex PCR, lists solely in-frame clones and lacks some. The sample contains 200,000 to 300,000 clones, roughly 86% of which appear only once. CDR1 and CDR2 from the germline V gene are SGHTS and YDEGEE. Trimming stripped 1 base from V and 1 base from J, with 10 bases between. The CDR3 contains 15 residues. The chain is built from TRBV5-8 and TRBJ2-3; tentatively, D is TRBD2 (5 bases). Sequenced sample: peripheral blood. The sequence was obtained from a man aged 40-55 years who had recovered from COVID-19. This chain's CDR3 is CASSLWAGGTDTQYF. The CDR3 DNA reads TGTGCCAGCAGCTTGTGGGCGGGCGGCACAGATACGCAGTATTTT.